The rows below give T cell receptor beta chains drawn from one sample of a study of blood T cells in healthy people across ages. TCRdb reprocessed the 5' RACE reads via MiXCR and lists one record per CDR3 protein. The table records 750,000 or so distinct CDR3 sequences, around a quarter of them present only once. The same sample was also studied in work on T cells of mothers and their children.

Source material: blood. The receptors shown here come from a boy between 10 and 17 years old in good health. The CDR3 runs from the conserved cysteine through the conserved F or W. Each record gives: clone size, J gene, CDR3 length, D gene, V gene, CDR3 protein, CDR3 DNA. The D gene is left open where the match is weak. The listing skips clone size in some rows; elsewhere it reads once, few, many or a size class.

clone_size: NA; j_call: TRBJ2-2; cdr3_length: 15; d_call: TRBD2; v_call: TRBV6-2/TRBV6-3; cdr3_aa: CASTALAGNTGELFF; cdr3_nt: TGTGCCAGCACCGCACTAGCGGGAAACACCGGGGAGCTGTTTTTT
clone_size: NA; j_call: TRBJ2-5; cdr3_length: 14; d_call: NA; v_call: TRBV29-1; cdr3_aa: CSVDHGDGKETQYF; cdr3_nt: TGCAGCGTTGATCACGGGGACGGGAAAGAGACCCAGTACTTC
clone_size: NA; j_call: TRBJ2-7; cdr3_length: 12; d_call: TRBD1; v_call: TRBV29-1; cdr3_aa: CSVGTGSNEQYF; cdr3_nt: TGCAGCGTAGGGACAGGGTCCAACGAGCAGTACTTC
clone_size: few; j_call: TRBJ2-4; cdr3_length: 14; d_call: NA; v_call: TRBV27; cdr3_aa: CASSLVGGGNIQYF; cdr3_nt: TGTGCCAGCAGTTTAGTAGGGGGGGGAAACATTCAGTACTTC
clone_size: NA; j_call: TRBJ1-1; cdr3_length: 14; d_call: NA; v_call: TRBV7-6; cdr3_aa: CASSSPTANTEAFF; cdr3_nt: TGTGCCAGCAGCTCGCCGACAGCGAACACTGAAGCTTTCTTT
clone_size: NA; j_call: TRBJ1-1; cdr3_length: 11; d_call: NA; v_call: TRBV29-1; cdr3_aa: CTVGGGTEAFF; cdr3_nt: TGCACCGTAGGAGGAGGCACTGAAGCTTTCTTT
clone_size: few; j_call: TRBJ2-3; cdr3_length: 14; d_call: TRBD2; v_call: TRBV6-6; cdr3_aa: CAILAGGPTDTQYF; cdr3_nt: TGTGCCATCTTAGCGGGGGGGCCTACAGATACGCAGTATTTT
clone_size: NA; j_call: TRBJ2-7; cdr3_length: 15; d_call: NA; v_call: TRBV4-2; cdr3_aa: CASSQVLETSYEQYF; cdr3_nt: TGTGCCAGCAGCCAAGTACTAGAGACCAGCTACGAGCAGTACTTC
clone_size: few; j_call: TRBJ2-3; cdr3_length: 18; d_call: TRBD2; v_call: TRBV12-3/TRBV12-4; cdr3_aa: CAGSGLGLAGADTDTQYF; cdr3_nt: TGTGCCGGCAGTGGCCTGGGACTAGCGGGGGCGGACACAGATACGCAGTATTTT
clone_size: NA; j_call: TRBJ2-7; cdr3_length: 16; d_call: NA; v_call: TRBV5-1; cdr3_aa: CASSFASGTDSYEQYF; cdr3_nt: TGCGCCAGCAGCTTCGCCTCCGGGACGGACTCCTACGAGCAGTACTTC
clone_size: few; j_call: TRBJ1-3; cdr3_length: 16; d_call: NA; v_call: TRBV4-1; cdr3_aa: CASSQVHTSSGNTIYF; cdr3_nt: TGCGCCAGCAGCCAAGTTCATACCAGTTCCGGAAACACCATATATTTT
clone_size: few; j_call: TRBJ1-2; cdr3_length: 15; d_call: NA; v_call: TRBV14; cdr3_aa: CASSQEPYPYYGYTF; cdr3_nt: TGTGCCAGCAGCCAAGAGCCTTACCCCTACTATGGCTACACCTTC
clone_size: NA; j_call: TRBJ2-2; cdr3_length: 17; d_call: TRBD1; v_call: TRBV4-1; cdr3_aa: CASSQAQDRGYTGELFF; cdr3_nt: TGCGCCAGCAGCCAAGCCCAGGACAGGGGGTACACCGGGGAGCTGTTTTTT
clone_size: NA; j_call: TRBJ1-6; cdr3_length: 15; d_call: NA; v_call: TRBV11-2; cdr3_aa: CASSSTVPYNSPLHF; cdr3_nt: TGTGCCAGCAGCTCGACAGTTCCCTATAATTCACCCCTCCACTTT
clone_size: NA; j_call: TRBJ2-7; cdr3_length: 14; d_call: NA; v_call: TRBV7-3; cdr3_aa: CASSLMGTDSEQYF; cdr3_nt: TGTGCCAGCAGCTTAATGGGGACGGACTCCGAGCAGTACTTC
clone_size: few; j_call: TRBJ2-2; cdr3_length: 16; d_call: TRBD2; v_call: TRBV6-2/TRBV6-3; cdr3_aa: CASRSIAGAETGELFF; cdr3_nt: TGTGCCAGCAGAAGTATAGCGGGAGCGGAAACCGGGGAGCTGTTTTTT
clone_size: NA; j_call: TRBJ1-1; cdr3_length: 14; d_call: NA; v_call: TRBV6-5; cdr3_aa: CASSYGGTNTEAFF; cdr3_nt: TGTGCCAGCAGTTATGGGGGTACGAACACTGAAGCTTTCTTT
clone_size: NA; j_call: TRBJ2-1; cdr3_length: 14; d_call: NA; v_call: TRBV24-1; cdr3_aa: CATSDALVGEQQFF; cdr3_nt: TGTGCCACCAGTGATGCCCTGGTGGGTGAGCAGCAGTTCTTC
clone_size: many; j_call: TRBJ2-7; cdr3_length: 13; d_call: NA; v_call: TRBV5-1; cdr3_aa: CASSLWVSYEQYF; cdr3_nt: TGCGCCAGCAGCCTATGGGTGAGCTACGAGCAGTACTTC
clone_size: NA; j_call: TRBJ2-7; cdr3_length: 12; d_call: NA; v_call: TRBV7-6; cdr3_aa: CASSSYRGEQYF; cdr3_nt: TGTGCCAGCAGCTCTTACCGGGGGGAGCAGTACTTC
clone_size: NA; j_call: TRBJ1-4; cdr3_length: 15; d_call: NA; v_call: TRBV18; cdr3_aa: CASSPPGGGYEKLFF; cdr3_nt: TGTGCCAGCTCACCACCGGGCGGGGGTTACGAAAAACTGTTTTTT
clone_size: few; j_call: TRBJ2-7; cdr3_length: 13; d_call: NA; v_call: TRBV29-1; cdr3_aa: CSVVGSNSYEQYF; cdr3_nt: TGCAGCGTTGTGGGCAGTAATTCCTACGAGCAGTACTTC
clone_size: NA; j_call: TRBJ1-2; cdr3_length: 13; d_call: TRBD1; v_call: TRBV6-2/TRBV6-3; cdr3_aa: CASSDRGRGGYTF; cdr3_nt: TGTGCCAGCAGTGACAGGGGGCGTGGTGGCTACACCTTC
clone_size: NA; j_call: TRBJ1-6; cdr3_length: 21; d_call: TRBD1; v_call: TRBV6-1; cdr3_aa: CASSTSGTGQGASSYNSPLHF; cdr3_nt: TGTGCCAGCAGTACCAGTGGGACAGGACAGGGGGCGAGCTCCTATAATTCACCCCTCCACTTT
clone_size: NA; j_call: TRBJ2-2; cdr3_length: 16; d_call: TRBD1; v_call: TRBV5-1; cdr3_aa: CASSLEDRVDTGELFF; cdr3_nt: TGCGCCAGCAGCTTGGAAGACAGGGTAGACACCGGGGAGCTGTTTTTT
clone_size: NA; j_call: TRBJ2-1; cdr3_length: 15; d_call: NA; v_call: TRBV6-5; cdr3_aa: CASRYPGQTYNEQFF; cdr3_nt: TGTGCCAGCAGATATCCCGGACAGACCTACAATGAGCAGTTCTTC
clone_size: few; j_call: TRBJ2-5; cdr3_length: 15; d_call: NA; v_call: TRBV6-6; cdr3_aa: CASSYFTRAKETQYF; cdr3_nt: TGTGCCAGCAGTTATTTCACTAGGGCCAAAGAGACCCAGTACTTC
clone_size: NA; j_call: TRBJ2-7; cdr3_length: 13; d_call: NA; v_call: TRBV13; cdr3_aa: CASNVLAMSEQYF; cdr3_nt: TGTGCCAGCAATGTCCTAGCGATGAGCGAGCAGTACTTC
clone_size: few; j_call: TRBJ1-1; cdr3_length: 13; d_call: TRBD1; v_call: TRBV5-1; cdr3_aa: CASSLEGTAEAFF; cdr3_nt: TGCGCCAGCAGCTTGGAGGGGACAGCCGAAGCTTTCTTT